This TCR beta chain appears in the sequencing data of a study of blood T cell repertoires in COVID-19. Study in general: T cells, B-cell-depleted T cells, or PBMCs provided the cDNA or gDNA that served as material.

Repertoires were generated with immunoSEQ multiplex PCR, while TCRdb's copy carries only in-frame clones and drops some. The sample includes some 350,000 clones, around 84% of them seen just once. Material for sequencing was peripheral blood. This TCR was recovered from a human donor in a cohort sampled during active COVID-19.

The CDR3: CASRTENSPLHF. The CDR3 region has the DNA TGTGCCAGCAGAACAGAGAATTCACCCCTCCACTTT. V is TRBV6-5 and J is TRBJ1-6; D is uncertain. The CDR3 has 12 residues. Germline CDR1 is MNHEY and CDR2 is SVGAGI. Trimming left V 6 bases short and J 7 bases short, with 7 bases between.